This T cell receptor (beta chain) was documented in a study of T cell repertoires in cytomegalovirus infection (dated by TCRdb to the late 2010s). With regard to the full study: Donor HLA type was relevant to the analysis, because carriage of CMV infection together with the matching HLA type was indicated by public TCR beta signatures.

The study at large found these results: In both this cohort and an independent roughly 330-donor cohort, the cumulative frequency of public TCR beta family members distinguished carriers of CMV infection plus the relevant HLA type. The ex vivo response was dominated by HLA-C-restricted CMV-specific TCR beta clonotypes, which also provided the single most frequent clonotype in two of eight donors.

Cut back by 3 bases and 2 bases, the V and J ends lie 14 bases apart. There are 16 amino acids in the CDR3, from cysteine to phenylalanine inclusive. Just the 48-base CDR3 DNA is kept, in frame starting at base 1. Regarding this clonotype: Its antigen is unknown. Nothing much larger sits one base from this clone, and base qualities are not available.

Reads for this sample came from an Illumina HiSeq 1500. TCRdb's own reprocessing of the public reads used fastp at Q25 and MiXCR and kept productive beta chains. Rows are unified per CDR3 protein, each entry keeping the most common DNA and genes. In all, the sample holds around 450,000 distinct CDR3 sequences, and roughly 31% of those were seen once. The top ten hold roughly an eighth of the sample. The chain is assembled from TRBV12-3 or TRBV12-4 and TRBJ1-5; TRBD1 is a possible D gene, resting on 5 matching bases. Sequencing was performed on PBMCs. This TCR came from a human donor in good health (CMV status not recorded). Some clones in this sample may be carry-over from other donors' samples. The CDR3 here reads CASSFWRGPGNQPQHF. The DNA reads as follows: TGTGCCAGCAGTTTTTGGAGGGGCCCCGGCAATCAGCCCCAGCATTTT.